The entry below describes one TCR beta chain. Its antigen remains unidentified. TCRB sequencing was done at Survey resolution level. Some clones are missing from TCRdb's copy, which holds only in-frame ones; the method was immunoSEQ multiplex PCR. The repertoire consists of some 15,000 clones, with approximately 84% occurring once and the leading ten covering about 1.3%. The record originates from a study of follicular helper T cells after annual influenza vaccination. General study findings and limits: Successive annual vaccinations recalled a recurrent oligoclonal ICOS+CD38+ cTfh response with influenza-specific clonotypes. ICOS+CD38+ cTfh clonality tracked population frequency, and its change tracked circulating plasmablast change.

CDR3 length: 17 residues. Germline V gene data show CDR1 as SGHKS and CDR2 as YYEKEE (reference sequence). Unmatched junction bases numbered 9, after V lost 4 bases and J lost 0 bases. Regarding time point: 2014-2015 season, 7 days after vaccination. Sorted blood CD4 subsets were sequenced before and after adults received seasonal inactivated influenza vaccine. The sequenced sample was CXCR5+ CD38- circulating T follicular helper cells from blood, obtained 7 days after influenza vaccination. Subset denoted: circulating Tfh, non-naive CD4+CXCR5+PD-1+ (ICOS+CD38+ or ICOS-CD38-). This rearrangement joins TRBV5-5 to TRBJ2-1, with 8 bases lining up with TRBD1. This sequence originates from an adult who received the influenza vaccine. The CDR3 region is CASSGGTGPSSYNEQFF. The CDR3 DNA sequence: TGTGCCAGCAGCGGGGGGACAGGCCCAAGCTCCTACAATGAGCAGTTCTTC. Full variable domain (remainder filled in from reference TRBV5-5 and TRBJ2-1): DAGVTQSPTHLIKTRGQQVTLRCSPISGHKSVSWYQQVLGQGPQFIFQYYEKEERGRGNFPDRFSARQFPNYSSELNVNALLLGDSALYLCASSGGTGPSSYNEQFFGPGTRLTVL.